This entry concerns a single T cell receptor beta chain. This may be a read error: a much more frequent sequence differs by one nucleotide. This sample was included in a study of blood T cells in healthy people across ages. Alongside a J-beta primer mix, a sample-barcoded 5' primer served in a second PCR lasting about 7 to 11 cycles. A template-switch adaptor with 12 random nucleotides tagged each cDNA molecule. Any given sample supplied a minimum of 3 million CDR3-containing paired-end reads. TCRdb passed the 5' RACE reads through MiXCR, listing each CDR3 protein once. Counted here are approximately 830,000 distinct CDR3 sequences, approximately 59% occurring once; the ten biggest clones make up around a quarter. CDR1 is DFQATT and CDR2 is SNEGSKA in the germline V gene (reference sequence). This CDR3 has 10 residues. The V gene lost 5 bases and the J gene lost 10 bases, with 11 bases spanning the gap.

This TCR was recovered from a man aged 30 to 39 in good health. Sequences were obtained from blood. The J gene is TRBJ1-1, the V gene TRBV20-1; D gene unclear. The CDR3 nucleotides read TGCAGTGCTCCCTCGGGCGTAGCTTTCTTT. It specifies CSAPSGVAFF.